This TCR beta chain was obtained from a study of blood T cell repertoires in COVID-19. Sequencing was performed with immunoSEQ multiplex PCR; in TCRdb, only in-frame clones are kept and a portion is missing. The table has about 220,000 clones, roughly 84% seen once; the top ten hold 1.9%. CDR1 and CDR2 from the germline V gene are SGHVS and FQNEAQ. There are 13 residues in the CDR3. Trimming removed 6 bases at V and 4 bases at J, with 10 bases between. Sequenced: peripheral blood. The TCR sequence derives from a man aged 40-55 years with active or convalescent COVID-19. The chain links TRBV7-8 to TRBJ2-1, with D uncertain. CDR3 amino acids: CASRTDRYNEQFF. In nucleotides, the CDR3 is TGTGCCAGCAGAACAGACCGATACAATGAGCAGTTCTTC.